The present T cell receptor (beta chain) was sequenced within a study of beta chain bispecific antibodies for T cell cancers. Study as a whole: Healthy donor T cells cocultured with leukemia lines and bispecific antibodies. HPB-ALL carried surface TRBV5-5, while Jurkat carried TRBV12-3. Study results and limitations: The anti-TRBV5-5 antibody also binds TRBV5-6, a similar gene. Normal T cells contributed less of the targeted TRBV signal than the leukemia cells did.

Germline lookup yields CDR1 SGHRS and CDR2 YFSETQ. The junction had 10 bases not matched to a gene; V was cut back by 5 bases and J by 5 bases. The CDR3 loop spans 16 amino acids. This clonotype appeared many times. Antigen: not known. T cells were expanded from blood mononuclear cells for 2 to 3 days with anti-CD3 OKT3 or CD3/CD28 beads. Clonotype quantities came from unique molecular identifier barcode counts. TCRdb ran MiXCR on the 5' RACE reads and lists one entry per CDR3 protein. The sample shows roughly 15,000 distinct CDR3 sequences, 2% to 2.5% of them seen only once. The clonotype was recovered from a human donor in good health. Some clones in this sample may be carry-over from other donors' samples. This sequence joins TRBV5-1 and TRBJ2-5; 12 bases align to TRBD2. The sample comprised healthy donor T cells cultured with leukemia cells. The CDR3 bases are TGCGCCAGCAGGAGACTAGCGGGGGCCTATACGGAGACCCAGTACTTC. This gives the protein CASRRLAGAYTETQYF.